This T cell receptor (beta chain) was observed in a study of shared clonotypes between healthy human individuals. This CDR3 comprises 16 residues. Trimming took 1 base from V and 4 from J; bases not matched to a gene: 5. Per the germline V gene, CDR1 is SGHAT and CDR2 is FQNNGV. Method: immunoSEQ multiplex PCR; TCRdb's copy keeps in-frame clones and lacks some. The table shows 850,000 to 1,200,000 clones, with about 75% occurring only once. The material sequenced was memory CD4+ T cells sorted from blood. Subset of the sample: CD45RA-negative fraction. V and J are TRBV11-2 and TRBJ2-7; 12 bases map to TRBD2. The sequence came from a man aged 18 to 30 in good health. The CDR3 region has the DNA TGTGCCAGCAGCTTAGGGCGGCTAGCGGGGGGGTACGAGCAGTACTTC. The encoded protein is CASSLGRLAGGYEQYF.